Following are 3 T cell receptor beta chains from one sample sequenced in a study of blood T cells in healthy people across ages. Together with a sample-barcoded 5' primer, a J-beta primer mix was included in a second PCR lasting about 7 to 11 cycles. TCRdb redid the calling of the 5' RACE reads with MiXCR, one entry per CDR3 protein. The sample lists about a million distinct CDR3 sequences, roughly two fifths occurring once. Sequencing input: blood. The source of these receptors is a man between 18 and 35 years old in good health.

This clonotype has a handful of counts. The chain couples TRBV20-1 to TRBJ1-2, with 9 bases fitting TRBD1. The CDR3 loop spans 17 amino acids. V lost 1 base, J lost 3 bases, and 12 bases stayed unmatched. The germline V gene encodes CDR1 DFQATT and CDR2 SNEGSKA (reference sequence). CDR3 bases: TGCAGTGCTAGAGGGGGGTCGGGACAGGGAGACTACTATGGCTACACCTTC. Translated: CSARGGSGQGDYYGYTF.

The chain recombines TRBV6-5 with TRBJ1-2; TRBD1 matches at 7 bases. V lost 4 bases and J lost 0; bases outside the gene matches: 17. This CDR3 is 19 amino acids long. Germline V gene lookup returns CDR1 MNHEY and CDR2 SVGAGI. CDR3 amino acids: CASSSYRTGLLPPNYGYTF. The CDR3, as DNA: TGTGCCAGCAGTTCCTACCGGACAGGCCTACTCCCCCCTAACTATGGCTACACCTTC.

The V call is TRBV6-2 or TRBV6-3, the J call TRBJ1-1; D gene ambiguous. This CDR3 is 12 amino acids long. Between the trimmed V and J ends, which lost 6 bases and 4 bases, there was a span of 9 bases. The germline V gene encodes CDR1 MNHEY and CDR2 SVGEGT. The CDR3 sequence: CASRERSTEAFF. The CDR3 bases are TGTGCCAGCAGAGAGAGGAGCACTGAAGCTTTCTTT.